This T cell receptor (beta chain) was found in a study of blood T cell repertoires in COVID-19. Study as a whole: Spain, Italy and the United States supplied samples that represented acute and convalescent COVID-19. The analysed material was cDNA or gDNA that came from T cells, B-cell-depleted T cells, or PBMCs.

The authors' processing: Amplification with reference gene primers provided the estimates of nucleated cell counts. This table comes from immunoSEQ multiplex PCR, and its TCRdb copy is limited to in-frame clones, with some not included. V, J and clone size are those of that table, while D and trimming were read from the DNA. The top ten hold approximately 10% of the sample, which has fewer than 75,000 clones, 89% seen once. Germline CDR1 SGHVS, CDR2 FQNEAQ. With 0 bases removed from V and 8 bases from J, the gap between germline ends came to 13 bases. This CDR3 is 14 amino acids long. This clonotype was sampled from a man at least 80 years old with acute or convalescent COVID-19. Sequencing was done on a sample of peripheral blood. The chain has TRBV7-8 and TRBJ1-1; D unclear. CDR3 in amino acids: CASSLARRANEAFF. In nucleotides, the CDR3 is TGTGCCAGCAGCTTAGCCCGGCGGGCGAACGAAGCTTTCTTT. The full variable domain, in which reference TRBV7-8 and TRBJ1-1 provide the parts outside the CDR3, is GAGVSQSPRYKVAKRGQDVALRCDPISGHVSLFWYQQALGQGPEFLTYFQNEAQLDKSGLPSDRFFAERPEGSVSTLKIQRTQQEDSAVYLCASSLARRANEAFFGQGTRLTVV.